The 10 T cell receptor beta chains below come from one sample, sequenced in a study of T cells in Graves' hyperthyroidism and ophthalmopathy (dated by TCRdb to about 2019). Libraries were prepared through multiplex PCR. TCRdb records Illumina HiSeq 2000 as the sequencer. The TCR beta CDR3 regions were amplified from RNA transcripts. A first-round RT-PCR of the TCR CDR3 used the HTBI primer set with the Qiagen OneStep RT-PCR kit. TCRdb reworked the public reads: Q25 trimming with fastp, MiXCR clone assembly, productive beta chains retained. For every CDR3 protein sequence, its rows merge into one entry that carries the most common genes and DNA. This sample comprises around 450,000 distinct CDR3 sequences, roughly 13% of them detected only once. The top ten constitute less than 6.5% of the sample. Sequences were obtained from blood. These receptors all stem from a young woman with Graves' hyperthyroidism.

This clonotype has at least ten counts. V gene TRBV29-1 combines with J gene TRBJ2-4; no clear D. Germline V gene data show CDR1 as SQVTM and CDR2 as ANQGSEA. The CDR3 is made up of 14 amino acids. V lost 5 bases and J lost 0, with 11 bases in between. This CDR3 reads CSVRGRLAKNIQYF. CDR3 DNA: TGCAGCGTTCGAGGACGGCTAGCCAAAAACATTCAGTACTTC. The full variable domain, in which reference TRBV29-1 and TRBJ2-4 provide the parts outside the CDR3, is SAVISQKPSRDICQRGTSLTIQCQVDSQVTMMFWYRQQPGQSLTLIATANQGSEATYESGFVIDKFPISRPNLTFSTLTVSNMSPEDSSIYLCSVRGRLAKNIQYFGAGTRLSVL.

The rearrangement uses TRBV19 and TRBJ1-1; D gene ambiguous. The CDR3 sequence is 10 residues long. With 5 bases removed from V and 7 bases from J, the gap between germline ends came to 5 bases. CDR1 and CDR2 from the germline V gene are LNHDA and SQIVND (reference sequence). CDR3 sequence reads: CASSHGEAFF. The CDR3 DNA reads as TGTGCCAGTAGTCACGGTGAAGCTTTCTTT.

This clonotype was seen ten or more times. The chain combines TRBV7-2 with TRBJ1-4; TRBD1 matches at 11 bases. Looked up from germline, CDR1 is SGHTA and CDR2 is FQGNSA. The CDR3 totals 14 residues. V lost 4 bases and J lost 7; bases outside the gene matches: 2. The CDR3 nucleotides are TGTGCCAGCAGCTCCGGGACAGGGGGTGAAAAACTGTTTTTT. Translated: CASSSGTGGEKLFF.

The sample holds many counts of this clonotype. The CDR3 coding sequence is TGCGCCAGCAGCGGAAGATCCGGGACTAGCGGCTACAATGAGCAGTTCTTC. It translates to CASSGRSGTSGYNEQFF. This chain links TRBV5-1 with TRBJ2-1; 11 bases align to TRBD2. The length of the CDR3 is 17 residues. Per the germline V gene, CDR1 is SGHRS and CDR2 is YFSETQ. V lost 4 bases to trimming and J lost 3 bases; unmatched junction nucleotides: 9.

As concerns this clonotype: A read error is possible here, since a much larger clone lies one base away. The J gene is TRBJ1-2, the V gene TRBV5-6, with 11 positions matching TRBD1. Germline loops: CDR1 SGHDT, CDR2 YYEEEE. The CDR3 has 14 amino acids. The CDR3 reads CAGSFGTGGNGYTF. The CDR3 DNA reads TGTGCCGGCAGCTTCGGGACAGGGGGGAATGGCTACACCTTC.

This clonotype has ten or more counts. The chain links TRBV2 to TRBJ2-7, with D uncertain. Germline V CDR1 and CDR2: SNHLY, FYNNEI. V was pared by 8 bases and J by 2 bases, with 7 bases between. The CDR3 has 11 residues. Here the CDR3 DNA reads TGTGCCAGCCGTGGGGCCTACGAGCAGTACTTC. This codes for CASRGAYEQYF.

This clonotype showed up many times. The chain is built from TRBV7-8 and TRBJ2-2; 10 positions agree with TRBD2. From germline, CDR1 is SGHVS and CDR2 FQNEAQ. CDR3 length equals 15 residues. V was clipped by 5 bases and J by 4 bases; unmatched bases: 4. The CDR3 bases are TGTGCCAGCAGCCCTAGCGGGAGTAGCACCGGGGAGCTGTTTTTT. Translating it yields CASSPSGSSTGELFF.

This clonotype was counted at least ten times. The chain has TRBV5-1 and TRBJ2-1; TRBD1 agrees at 8 bases. The CDR3 is 16 amino acids. Germline V gives CDR1 SGHRS, CDR2 YFSETQ. Unmatched junction bases numbered 8, after V lost 3 bases and J lost 3 bases. The CDR3: CASSSGQGKGYNEQFF. In DNA, the CDR3 is TGCGCCAGCAGCTCAGGACAGGGAAAGGGCTACAATGAGCAGTTCTTC.

At least ten counts were recorded for this clonotype. The rearrangement links TRBV7-9 to TRBJ1-5, with TRBD1 matching over 12 bases. Per germline, CDR1 SEHNR and CDR2 FQNEAQ (reference sequence). J was trimmed by 3 bases and V by 5 bases; bases with no gene match: 8. The CDR3 is 17 residues long. CDR3: CASSPGTGGMPNQPQHF. The CDR3 DNA reads as TGTGCCAGCAGCCCTGGGACAGGGGGCATGCCCAATCAGCCCCAGCATTTT.

About this clonotype itself: This may be a read error, as it is one base from a much larger clone. The rearrangement joins TRBV29-1 to TRBJ2-7, with 11 bases matching TRBD2. With V trimmed by 7 bases and J by 5 bases, 13 bases remained unmatched. Germline-derived CDR1 and CDR2 are SQVTM and ANQGSEA. This CDR3 has 15 residues. This CDR3 reads CSAHPSSGRYNEQYF. DNA for the CDR3: TGCAGCGCACACCCTTCTAGCGGGAGGTACAACGAGCAGTACTTC.